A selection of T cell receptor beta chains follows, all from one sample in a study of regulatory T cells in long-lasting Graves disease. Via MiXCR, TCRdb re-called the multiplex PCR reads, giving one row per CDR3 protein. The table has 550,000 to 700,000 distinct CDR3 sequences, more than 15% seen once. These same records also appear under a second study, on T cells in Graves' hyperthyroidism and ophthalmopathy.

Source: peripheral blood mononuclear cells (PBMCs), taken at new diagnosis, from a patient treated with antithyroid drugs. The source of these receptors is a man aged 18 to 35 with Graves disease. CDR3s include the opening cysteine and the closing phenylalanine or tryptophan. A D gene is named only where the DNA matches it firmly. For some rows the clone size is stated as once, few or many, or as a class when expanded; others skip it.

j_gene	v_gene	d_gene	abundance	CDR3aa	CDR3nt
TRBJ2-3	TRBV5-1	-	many	CASSPEVRLDTQYF	TGCGCCAGCAGCCCTGAGGTCCGACTGGATACGCAGTATTTT
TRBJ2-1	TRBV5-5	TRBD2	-	CASSDLLAVSYNEQFF	TGTGCCAGCAGCGACCTACTAGCGGTGTCCTACAATGAGCAGTTCTTC
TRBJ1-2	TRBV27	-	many	CASAPMGVNGYTF	TGTGCCAGCGCACCAATGGGGGTGAATGGCTACACCTTC
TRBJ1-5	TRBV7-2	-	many	CASSSGLSNQPQHF	TGTGCCAGCAGCTCGGGTCTTAGCAATCAGCCCCAGCATTTT
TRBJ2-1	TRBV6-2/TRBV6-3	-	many	CASTARIAYNEQFF	TGTGCCAGCACCGCTAGGATCGCCTACAATGAGCAGTTCTTC
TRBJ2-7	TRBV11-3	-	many	CASSPGQQYEQYF	TGTGCCAGCAGCCCCGGACAGCAATACGAGCAGTACTTC
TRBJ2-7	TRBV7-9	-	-	CASGLAFYEQYF	TGTGCCAGCGGGCTAGCTTTCTACGAGCAGTACTTC
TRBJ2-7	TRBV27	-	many	CASSGLASYEQYF	TGTGCCAGCAGTGGGCTAGCCTCCTACGAGCAGTACTTC
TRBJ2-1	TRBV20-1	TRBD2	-	CSARDLSGSEEQFF	TGCAGTGCTAGAGATTTGAGCGGGAGTGAGGAGCAGTTCTTC
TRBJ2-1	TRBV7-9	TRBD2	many	CASSFWTSGKSRSEQFF	TGTGCCAGCAGCTTCTGGACTAGCGGGAAATCAAGGAGTGAGCAGTTCTTC
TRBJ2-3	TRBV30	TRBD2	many	CAWSVPGLADHTDTQYF	TGTGCCTGGAGTGTACCGGGACTAGCGGACCACACAGATACGCAGTATTTT
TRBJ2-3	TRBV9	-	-	CASSLLITPTDTQYF	TGTGCCAGCAGCCTGCTAATCACACCGACAGATACGCAGTATTTT
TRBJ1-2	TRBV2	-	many	CASSQREYGYTF	TGTGCCAGCAGTCAAAGGGAATATGGCTACACCTTC
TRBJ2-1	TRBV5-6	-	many	CASSLPDGYNEQFF	TGTGCCAGCAGCCTCCCAGACGGGTACAATGAGCAGTTCTTC
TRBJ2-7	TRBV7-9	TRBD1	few	CANSPPAGDSSYEQYF	TGTGCCAACAGCCCCCCTGCAGGGGACAGCTCCTACGAGCAGTACTTC
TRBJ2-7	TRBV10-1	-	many	CASSDGPVRDEQYF	TGCGCCAGCAGTGACGGCCCAGTCCGCGACGAGCAGTACTTC
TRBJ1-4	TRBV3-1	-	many	CASSSNEKLFF	TGTGCCAGCAGTAGTAATGAAAAACTGTTTTTT
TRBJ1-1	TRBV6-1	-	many	CASNPSVRGNTEAFF	TGTGCCAGCAACCCTTCCGTTCGGGGGAACACTGAAGCTTTCTTT
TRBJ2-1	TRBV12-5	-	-	CASGLVGGPANEQFF	TGTGCTAGTGGTTTGGTAGGGGGTCCAGCCAATGAGCAGTTCTTC
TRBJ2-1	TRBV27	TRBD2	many	CASSLFPQAGGDEQFF	TGTGCCAGCAGTTTATTCCCACAGGCCGGGGGGGATGAGCAGTTCTTC
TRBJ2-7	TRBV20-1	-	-	CSARQVNEQYF	TGCAGTGCCCGACAGGTAAACGAGCAGTACTTC
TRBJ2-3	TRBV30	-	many	CAWSPSSTDTQYF	TGTGCCTGGAGTCCCTCTAGCACAGATACGCAGTATTTT
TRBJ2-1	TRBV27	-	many	CASSLVGTGRSYEQFF	TGTGCCAGCAGTTTAGTAGGGACGGGTAGATCCTATGAGCAGTTCTTC
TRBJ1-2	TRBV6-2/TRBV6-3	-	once	CASSYSAGAGERGYTF	TGTGCCAGCAGTTACTCGGCAGGGGCGGGCGAGAGGGGCTACACCTTC
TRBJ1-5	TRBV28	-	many	CASSGGGTDRSLNQPQHF	TGTGCCAGCAGTGGGGGGGGCACCGACAGGTCCCTCAATCAGCCCCAGCATTTT
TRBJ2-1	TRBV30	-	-	CAWKLYNEQFF	TGTGCCTGGAAATTGTACAATGAGCAGTTCTTC
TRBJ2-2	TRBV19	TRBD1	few	CASSSWTGAPRGTGELFF	TGTGCCAGTAGTTCCTGGACAGGGGCTCCACGCGGCACCGGGGAGCTGTTTTTT
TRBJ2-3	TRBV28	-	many	CASSLVGTVSTDTQYF	TGTGCCAGCAGTTTAGTCGGAACCGTGAGCACAGATACGCAGTATTTT
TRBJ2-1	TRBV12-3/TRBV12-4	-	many	CASSFGRRSYNEQFF	TGTGCCAGCAGTTTCGGGAGACGCTCCTACAATGAGCAGTTCTTC
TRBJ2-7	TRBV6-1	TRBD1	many	CASSASTGYEQYF	TGTGCCAGCAGTGCTTCGACAGGGTACGAGCAGTACTTC
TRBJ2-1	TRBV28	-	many	CASRGGGHGGEQFF	TGTGCCAGCAGGGGGGGGGGCCACGGTGGTGAGCAGTTCTTC
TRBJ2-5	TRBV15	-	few	CATSRDRGPETQYF	TGTGCCACCAGCAGAGATAGGGGTCCGGAGACCCAGTACTTC
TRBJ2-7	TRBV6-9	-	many	CASSYPSVEQYF	TGTGCCAGCAGTTACCCCTCGGTTGAGCAGTACTTC
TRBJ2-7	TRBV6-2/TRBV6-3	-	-	CASSYGTPLSCEQYF	TGTGCCAGCAGTTACGGGACCCCGCTCTCCTGCGAGCAGTACTTC
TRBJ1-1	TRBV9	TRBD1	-	CASSSQTGGRIALFF	TGTGCCAGCAGCTCTCAGACAGGGGGGCGAATTGCGCTCTTCTTT
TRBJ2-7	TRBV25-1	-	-	CASRVGWEQYF	TGTGCCAGCAGGGTGGGTTGGGAGCAGTACTTC
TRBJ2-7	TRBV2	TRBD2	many	CASGSTSGRYYEQYF	TGTGCCAGCGGATCGACTAGCGGGAGGTACTACGAGCAGTACTTC
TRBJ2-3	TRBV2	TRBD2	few	CASRGGRTSTDTQYF	TGTGCCAGCAGGGGCGGGAGGACTAGCACAGATACGCAGTATTTT
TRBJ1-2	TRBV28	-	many	CASTPQGYGYTF	TGTGCCAGCACCCCTCAGGGCTATGGCTACACCTTC
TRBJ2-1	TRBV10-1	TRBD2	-	CASSDPSGSNEQFF	TGCGCCAGCAGTGACCCTAGCGGGAGCAATGAGCAGTTCTTC
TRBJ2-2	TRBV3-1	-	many	CASSRGAGELFF	TGTGCCAGCAGCAGGGGCGCCGGGGAGCTGTTTTTT